This TCR beta chain came from a study of blood T cell repertoires in COVID-19. Study-wide background: T cells, B-cell-depleted T cells, or PBMCs supplied cDNA or gDNA.

Original analysis: Estimated nucleated cell counts came from reference gene primer amplification. TCRdb's copy holds only in-frame clones and misses some; the assay was immunoSEQ multiplex PCR. D and trimming come from the DNA, and the V and J calls and clone size come from that table. The sample shows about 100,000 clones, 79% of them seen only once. This CDR3 region has 16 residues. V was pared by 6 bases and J by 2 bases, with 8 bases of the junction left unmatched. Germline V gene lookup returns CDR1 MDHEN and CDR2 SYDVKM. This TCR was sampled from a woman older than 75 with active or convalescent COVID-19. Input material: peripheral blood. The chain uses TRBV28 and TRBJ2-7, with 12 bases identical to TRBD2. CDR3 coding DNA: TGTGCCAGCAGCCGGCCACTAGCGGGAGGAACCTACGAGCAGTACTTC. As protein: CASSRPLAGGTYEQYF.